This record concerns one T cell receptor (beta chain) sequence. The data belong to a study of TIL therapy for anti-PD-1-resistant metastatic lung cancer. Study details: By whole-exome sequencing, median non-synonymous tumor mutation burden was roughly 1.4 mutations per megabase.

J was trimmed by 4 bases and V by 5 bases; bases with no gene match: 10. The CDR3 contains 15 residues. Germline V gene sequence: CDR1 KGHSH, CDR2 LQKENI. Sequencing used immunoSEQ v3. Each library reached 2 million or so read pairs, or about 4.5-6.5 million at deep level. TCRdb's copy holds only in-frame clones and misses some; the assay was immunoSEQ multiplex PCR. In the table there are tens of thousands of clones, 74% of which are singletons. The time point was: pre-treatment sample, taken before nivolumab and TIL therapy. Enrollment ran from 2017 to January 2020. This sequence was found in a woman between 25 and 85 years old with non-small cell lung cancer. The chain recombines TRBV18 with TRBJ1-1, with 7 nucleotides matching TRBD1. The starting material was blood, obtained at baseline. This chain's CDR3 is CASSTTGQAGTEAFF. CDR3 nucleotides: TGTGCCAGCTCAACTACCGGACAGGCGGGCACTGAAGCTTTCTTT.